This note documents a single T cell receptor (beta chain) sequence. The sample is drawn from a study of blood T cell repertoires in COVID-19. Study summary: There were acute and convalescent COVID-19 samples, and they came from the United States, Italy and Spain.

Germline V gene data show CDR1 as SGHRS and CDR2 as YFSETQ. V lost 2 bases to trimming and J lost 5 bases; unmatched junction nucleotides: 8. This CDR3 comprises 15 residues. Recruits, aged roughly 18 to 95 years, lived in 24 US areas. Participants had their cohort set by participant-reported clinical history. Symptom resolution, clearance, or two negative PCRs marked donors in Cohort 3 as recovered. Using immunoSEQ multiplex PCR, the repertoire was profiled, and TCRdb retains in-frame clones only, with some absent. The profile shows 190,000 or so clones, about 83% of them singletons. The chain uses TRBV5-1 and TRBJ2-7; 9 bases map to TRBD2. This TCR derives from a woman in her thirties who had recovered from COVID-19. The sequenced sample consisted of PBMCs or T cells enriched from blood (not recorded which). The CDR3 loop is CASSFLAGRFNEQYF. The CDR3 DNA is TGCGCCAGCAGCTTTCTAGCGGGAAGGTTCAACGAGCAGTACTTC.